The 26 T cell receptor beta chains listed next were all sequenced from one sample in a study of cytomegalovirus exposure and HLA in healthy donors. The PCR contained 60 Vbeta and 13 Jbeta primers. Method: immunoSEQ multiplex PCR; TCRdb's copy keeps in-frame clones and lacks some. The profile shows around 120,000 clones, around four fifths of them singletons. The sample taken for sequencing was PBMCs. All receptors come from a woman aged 40 to 55 in good health and CMV-seropositive.

This clone was recorded only once. The rearrangement links TRBV4-2 to TRBJ1-3; 10 nucleotides align to TRBD1. The CDR3 contains 16 residues. CDR1 is LGHNA and CDR2 is YNFKEQ in the germline V gene. With V trimmed by 3 bases and J by 8 bases, 10 bases remained unmatched. CDR3 nucleotides: TGTGCCAGCAGCCACCGGACTCGGGACAGGGGAGACACCATATATTTT. It is translated as CASSHRTRDRGDTIYF.

The genes are TRBV7-9 and TRBJ2-5; D is ambiguous. This CDR3 is 13 amino acids long. V lost 4 bases and J lost 0, with 6 bases in between. Germline V lookup: CDR1 SEHNR, CDR2 FQNEAQ (reference sequence). The CDR3 bases are TGTGCCAGCAGCTCTCAGTACCAAGAGACCCAGTACTTC. Its translation is CASSSQYQETQYF.

The rearrangement joins TRBV7-9 to TRBJ2-1; 14 nucleotides agree with TRBD2. The germline V gene encodes CDR1 SEHNR and CDR2 FQNEAQ (reference sequence). CDR3 size: 19 residues. V shed 5 bases, J shed 4 bases, and the junction held 13 bases outside the gene matches. As DNA, the CDR3 is TGTGCCAGCAGCCCCCACCCGACTAGCGGGGGGGTGTATTACAATGAGCAGTTCTTC. It encodes CASSPHPTSGGVYYNEQFF.

The chain recombines TRBV27 with TRBJ2-3; TRBD2 matches at 10 bases. The CDR3 is made up of 16 amino acids. The germline V gene has CDR1 MNHEY and CDR2 SMNVEV (reference sequence). The junction had 4 bases not matched to a gene; V was cut back by 2 bases and J by 2 bases. The CDR3 bases are TGTGCCAGCAGTTTACAAAGCGGGGGGGCCACAGATACGCAGTATTTT. Its translation is CASSLQSGGATDTQYF.

The CDR3 reads CATRERMNTEAFF. CDR3 in DNA: TGTGCCACCAGGGAGCGCATGAACACTGAAGCTTTCTTT. The chain joins TRBV15 to TRBJ1-1; D not resolved. The germline V gene has CDR1 LNHNV and CDR2 YYDKDF (reference sequence). V was clipped by 6 bases and J by 0 bases, with 8 bases between them. CDR3 length equals 13 residues.

The CDR3 DNA follows: TGTGCCAGCACGGGGAGGTCCTACGAGCAGTACTTC. The encoded protein is CASTGRSYEQYF. The V call is TRBV2, the J call TRBJ2-7; tentative D call: TRBD2 (6 bases). Germline V gene sequence: CDR1 SNHLY, CDR2 FYNNEI. V was pared by 7 bases and J by 1 base, with 8 bases between. The CDR3 loop spans 12 amino acids. The full variable domain, in which reference TRBV2 and TRBJ2-7 provide the parts outside the CDR3, is EPEVTQTPSHQVTQMGQEVILRCVPISNHLYFYWYRQILGQKVEFLVSFYNNEISEKSEIFDDQFSVERPDGSNFTLKIRSTKLEDSAMYFCASTGRSYEQYFGPGTRLTVT.

This clone was seen only once. The chain carries TRBV27 and TRBJ2-7, with 11 bases that match TRBD2. From germline, CDR1 is MNHEY and CDR2 SMNVEV (reference sequence). After removal of 2 bases from V and 6 bases from J, the junction contained 9 bases not matched to a gene. This CDR3 spans 16 amino acids. CDR3 region: CASSLIGTSGMGEQYF. DNA of the CDR3: TGTGCCAGCAGTTTAATAGGGACTAGCGGAATGGGCGAGCAGTACTTC.

This chain connects TRBV6-1 to TRBJ1-5; no clear D gene. The CDR3 contains 16 residues. Germline V gene data show CDR1 as MNHNS and CDR2 as SASEGT. Between the trimmed V and J ends, which lost 0 bases and 0 bases, there was a span of 9 bases. The CDR3 region is CASSEALAASNQPQHF. The DNA of the CDR3 is TGTGCCAGCAGTGAAGCACTTGCGGCTAGCAATCAGCCCCAGCATTTT.

This clone was seen more than once but under ten times. CDR3 nucleotides: TGCGCCAGCAGCCCGGGGACAGCCTTGAACACTGAAGCTTTCTTT. It specifies CASSPGTALNTEAFF. V usage is TRBV4-1 and J usage is TRBJ1-1; 7 bases are a match to TRBD1. V lost 4 bases to trimming and J lost 0 bases; unmatched junction nucleotides: 5. Germline assignment: CDR1 MGHRA and CDR2 YSYEKL. The CDR3 has 15 residues.

Only a few counts were recorded for this clone. This chain connects TRBV7-9 to TRBJ2-3; D call uncertain. V dropped 9 bases and J dropped 6 bases, with 10 bases sitting between them. The CDR3 runs 11 residues. Germline V gene data show CDR1 as SEHNR and CDR2 as FQNEAQ (reference sequence). The CDR3 DNA sequence: TGTGCCAGTCAACAATTCGATACGCAGTATTTT. Protein product: CASQQFDTQYF.

The rearrangement uses TRBV29-1 and TRBJ1-2, with D possibly being TRBD1 (5 bases). CDR3 size: 14 residues. V was shortened by 2 bases and J by 3 bases, with 13 bases between the two germline ends. The V gene's germline CDR1 is SQVTM and CDR2 ANQGSEA. CDR3 DNA sequence: TGCAGCGTTGAACGGGGGAAGCCTTACTATGGCTACACCTTC. Protein product: CSVERGKPYYGYTF.

The CDR3 coding sequence is TGCAGCGTCGTCCCGGGACAGGGGGCGAGCTACAATGAGCAGTTCTTC. Protein: CSVVPGQGASYNEQFF. The rearrangement uses TRBV29-1 and TRBJ2-1, with 12 bases aligning to TRBD1. The CDR3 is made up of 16 amino acids. J gave up 3 bases and V 6 bases, and 9 bases lay outside the gene matches. Germline assignment: CDR1 SQVTM and CDR2 ANQGSEA.

The chain links TRBV6-6 to TRBJ2-1, with 11 nucleotides matching TRBD2. The CDR3 is 16 amino acids. The V gene's germline CDR1 is MNHNY and CDR2 SVGAGI (reference sequence). Trimming took 6 bases from V and 8 from J; bases not matched to a gene: 12. CDR3 protein: CASSPPVSGGADEQFF. CDR3 bases: TGTGCCAGCAGCCCTCCGGTTAGCGGGGGGGCCGATGAGCAGTTCTTC.

This clone appeared once. The DNA for the CDR3 is TGTGCCAGCAGCGAGGGTCCTAGCGGGAGGATCGACGAGCAGTACTTC. Its protein product is CASSEGPSGRIDEQYF. V gene TRBV5-4 combines with J gene TRBJ2-7; 11 nucleotides match TRBD2. V shed 4 bases, J shed 5 bases, and the junction held 11 bases outside the gene matches. CDR1 and CDR2 from the germline V gene are SGHNT and YYREEE (reference sequence). The CDR3 spans 16 residues.

J is TRBJ2-1 and V is TRBV10-2; possibly TRBD2 for D (6 bases). Germline V CDR1 and CDR2: WSHSY, SAAADI. The CDR3 runs 15 residues. V was pared by 3 bases and J by 2 bases, with 11 bases between. CDR3 amino acids: CASSDPGAPYNEQFF. The CDR3 coding sequence is TGCGCCAGCAGTGACCCGGGAGCCCCCTACAATGAGCAGTTCTTC.

Remarks on this clone: Distinct nucleotide sequences in the sample also encode this CDR3. V is TRBV6-1 and J is TRBJ1-1; D not resolved. This CDR3 has 17 amino acids. The germline V gene encodes CDR1 MNHNS and CDR2 SASEGT. V was shortened by 1 base and J by 5 bases, with 20 bases between the two germline ends. As DNA, the CDR3 is TGTGCCAGCAGTGAAGTAGGGTGGGGAGATCGAAGGACTGAAGCTTTCTTT. Translation gives CASSEVGWGDRRTEAFF.

This sequence joins TRBV10-3 and TRBJ2-7; 7 nucleotides agree with TRBD1. CDR3 length: 16 residues. Per germline, CDR1 ENHRY and CDR2 SYGVKD. After removal of 4 bases from V and 5 bases from J, the junction contained 14 bases not matched to a gene. CDR3 protein: CAISGRKTGTSDEQYF. In DNA form, the CDR3 reads TGTGCCATCAGTGGACGTAAGACAGGGACGTCTGACGAGCAGTACTTC.

CDR3 amino acids: CASSLAWAQEQYF. CDR3 in DNA: TGCGCCAGCAGCTTGGCCTGGGCGCAAGAGCAGTACTTC. The chain couples TRBV5-1 to TRBJ2-7, with D hard to call. Trimming cost V 0 bases and J 7 bases, with 11 bases left between them. The germline gives CDR1 SGHRS, CDR2 YFSETQ. The CDR3 is 13 amino acids.

A single count supports this clone. The rearrangement joins TRBV2 to TRBJ1-5; tentatively, D is TRBD1 (5 bases). The V end was cut by 5 bases, the J end by 0 bases, with 8 bases between. The germline CDR1 and CDR2 sequences are SNHLY and FYNNEI. The CDR3 length is 14 residues. CDR3 loop: CASSPGYSNQPQHF. In nucleotides, the CDR3 is TGTGCCAGCAGTCCAGGGTATAGCAATCAGCCCCAGCATTTT.

V gene TRBV7-2 combines with J gene TRBJ2-7; 7 bases match TRBD2. Germline V gene sequence: CDR1 SGHTA, CDR2 FQGNSA. Losses at the gene ends were 3 bases for V and 4 bases for J; bases not matched to a gene: 6. The CDR3 has 14 residues. The DNA of the CDR3 is TGTGCCAGCAGCTTTGGATCTAGCGGTTACGAGCAGTACTTC. Residues: CASSFGSSGYEQYF.

This clone has more than one count but fewer than ten. This chain links TRBV5-1 with TRBJ1-6; a possible D gene is TRBD1 (6 bases). V lost 6 bases and J lost 5, with 12 bases in between. CDR1 is SGHRS, CDR2 YFSETQ, per germline. The CDR3 has 14 amino acids. The CDR3 sequence is CASKGGINNSPLHF. The CDR3 region has the DNA TGCGCCAGCAAAGGGGGTATCAATAATTCACCCCTCCACTTT.

This clone was detected a few times. The chain joins TRBV7-2 to TRBJ1-2, with TRBD1 as a possible D gene (6 bases). The CDR3 runs to 15 residues. CDR1 SGHTA and CDR2 FQGNSA come from the germline V gene. V lost 2 bases to trimming and J lost 0 bases, with 10 bases between them. Here the CDR3 reads CASSLTGTANYGYTF. CDR3 DNA: TGTGCCAGCAGCTTAACAGGGACCGCTAACTATGGCTACACCTTC.

The J gene is TRBJ1-1, the V gene TRBV20-1; possibly TRBD1 for D (6 bases). Trimming took off 3 bases at V and 7 bases at J, with 9 bases between the two ends. Germline V CDR1 and CDR2: DFQATT, SNEGSKA (reference sequence). The CDR3 sequence is 11 residues long. CDR3 amino acids: CSARRGGEAFF. DNA for the CDR3: TGCAGTGCTAGGAGAGGGGGTGAAGCTTTCTTT.

The rearrangement uses TRBV9 and TRBJ2-3, with 9 bases matching TRBD2. V was clipped by 0 bases and J by 5 bases; unmatched bases: 7. The CDR3 is made up of 16 amino acids. The germline gives CDR1 SGDLS, CDR2 YYNGEE. CDR3: CASSVEVQRGEDTQYF. CDR3 nucleotides: TGTGCCAGCAGCGTAGAGGTCCAGCGGGGGGAAGATACGCAGTATTTT.

This rearrangement joins TRBV7-9 to TRBJ1-4; D gene uncertain. The germline CDR1 and CDR2 sequences are SEHNR and FQNEAQ (reference sequence). V was trimmed by 1 base and J by 8 bases, leaving 5 bases between them. The CDR3 is 12 amino acids. CDR3 loop: CASSLGREKLFF. The CDR3 region has the DNA TGTGCCAGCAGCTTAGGGAGGGAAAAACTGTTTTTT.

The chain combines TRBV27 with TRBJ2-7, with D perhaps matching TRBD1 (5 bases). V dropped 6 bases and J dropped 0 bases, with 9 bases sitting between them. The germline V gene encodes CDR1 MNHEY and CDR2 SMNVEV (reference sequence). CDR3 length: 13 amino acids. The CDR3 DNA reads as TGTGCCAGCAGGCCAGGGCCCTCCTACGAGCAGTACTTC. Protein: CASRPGPSYEQYF.